The rows below give T cell receptor beta chains drawn from one sample of a study of blood T cell repertoires in COVID-19. The repertoire was sequenced with immunoSEQ multiplex PCR; TCRdb's copy has only in-frame clones and lacks some. The table includes 90,000 to 150,000 clones, approximately 80% detected once. Sequenced: peripheral blood. The receptor source for this set is a human donor in a cohort sampled during active COVID-19. Each CDR3 is given with its conserved first and last residue. Fields, in order: J gene, V gene, CDR3 length, CDR3 protein.

TRBJ1-4,TRBV5-6,14,CASSLVGPNEKLFF
TRBJ1-1,TRBV29-1,15,CSVEDATGASAEAFF
TRBJ2-7,TRBV27,13,CASSAGGSYEQYF
TRBJ2-7,TRBV20-1,11,CSASIARQEYF
TRBJ2-7,TRBV13,17,CASSPRGLGASSYEQYF
TRBJ1-2,TRBV6-6,13,CASSYGRMDGYTF
TRBJ1-2,TRBV14,13,CASSQEPNFRYTF
TRBJ1-1,TRBV10-3,13,CAITQQGDTEAFF
TRBJ2-7,TRBV29-1,13,CSVRASGLYEQYF
TRBJ1-1,TRBV2,14,CASSRDRVNTEAFF
TRBJ2-3,TRBV5-5,14,CASSSATYTDTQYF
TRBJ2-7,TRBV7-8,16,CASSLARGGSSYEQYF
TRBJ2-7,TRBV2,14,CASSGGGQAYEQYF
TRBJ1-1,TRBV2,13,CASSGSLSTEAFF
TRBJ2-7,TRBV9,14,CASSVAGTNYEQYF
TRBJ1-2,TRBV6-5,13,CASTGDSFYGYTF
TRBJ2-7,TRBV5-6,14,CASSGDRAWYEQYF
TRBJ2-5,TRBV5-6,14,CASSLRLARETQYF
TRBJ1-2,TRBV28,14,CASTFPGQGNGYTF
TRBJ1-4,TRBV27,15,CASSPNRVSNEKLFF
TRBJ2-6,TRBV14,15,CASSPRSAGANVLTF
TRBJ2-7,TRBV19,13,CASSRASTGEQYF
TRBJ2-7,TRBV5-5,16,CASSLGLAGGPYEQYF
TRBJ2-7,TRBV28,17,CASSSIRLQGGYYEQYF
TRBJ1-2,TRBV12-5,12,CASGLDYEGYTF
TRBJ1-1,TRBV30,14,CAWIPSRGGTEAFF
TRBJ2-7,TRBV30,15,CAWSVGGRLVYEQYF
TRBJ2-7,TRBV5-1,13,CASSLTGGDEQYF
TRBJ2-7,TRBV10-2,13,CASGHSSSYEQYF
TRBJ1-4,TRBV19,15,CASRATLGEGEKLFF
TRBJ1-2,TRBV6-5,13,CASSRQGNYGYTF
TRBJ1-2,TRBV4-1,15,CASSQVGTVNYGYTF
TRBJ1-3,TRBV27,15,CASSLFLSSGNTIYF
TRBJ1-2,TRBV5-1,14,CASRPDRGNYGYTF